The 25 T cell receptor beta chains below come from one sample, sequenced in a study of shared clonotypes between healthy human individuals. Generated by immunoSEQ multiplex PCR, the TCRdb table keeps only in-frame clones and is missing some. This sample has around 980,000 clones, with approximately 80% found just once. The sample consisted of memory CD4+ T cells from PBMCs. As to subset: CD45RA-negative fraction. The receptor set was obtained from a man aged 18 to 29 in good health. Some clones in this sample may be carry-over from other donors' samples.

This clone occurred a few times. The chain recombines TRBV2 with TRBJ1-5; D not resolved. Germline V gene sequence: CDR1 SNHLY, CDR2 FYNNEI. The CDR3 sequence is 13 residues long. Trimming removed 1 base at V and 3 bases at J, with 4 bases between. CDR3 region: CASSEGHNQPQHF. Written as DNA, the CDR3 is TGTGCCAGCAGTGAAGGGCACAATCAGCCCCAGCATTTT. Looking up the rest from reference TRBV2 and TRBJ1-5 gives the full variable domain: EPEVTQTPSHQVTQMGQEVILRCVPISNHLYFYWYRQILGQKVEFLVSFYNNEISEKSEIFDDQFSVERPDGSNFTLKIRSTKLEDSAMYFCASSEGHNQPQHFGDGTRLSIL.

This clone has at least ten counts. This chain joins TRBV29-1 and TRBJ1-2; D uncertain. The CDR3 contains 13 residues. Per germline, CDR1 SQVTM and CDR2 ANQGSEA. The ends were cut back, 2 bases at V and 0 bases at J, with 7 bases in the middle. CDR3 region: CSVETTPNYGYTF. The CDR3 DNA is TGCAGCGTTGAAACCACCCCTAACTATGGCTACACCTTC.

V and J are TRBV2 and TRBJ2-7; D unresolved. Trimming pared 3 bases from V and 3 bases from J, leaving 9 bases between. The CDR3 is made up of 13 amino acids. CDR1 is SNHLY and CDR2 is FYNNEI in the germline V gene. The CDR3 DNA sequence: TGTGCCAGCAGTGATTTTGTGAACTACGAGCAGTACTTC. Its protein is CASSDFVNYEQYF.

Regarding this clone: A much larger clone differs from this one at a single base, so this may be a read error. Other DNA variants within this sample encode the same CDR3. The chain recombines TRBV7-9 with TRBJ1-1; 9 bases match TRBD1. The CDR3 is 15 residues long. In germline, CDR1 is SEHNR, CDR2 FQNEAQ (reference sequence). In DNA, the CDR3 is TGTGCCAGCAGCTTAGAGACAGGGGGTAACACAGAAGCTTTCTTT. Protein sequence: CASSLETGGNTEAFF. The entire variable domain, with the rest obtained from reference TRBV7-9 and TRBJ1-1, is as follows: DTGVSQNPRHKITKRGQNVTFRCDPISEHNRLYWYRQTLGQGPEFLTYFQNEAQLEKSRLLSDRFSAERPKGSFSTLEIQRTEQGDSAMYLCASSLETGGNTEAFFGQGTRLTVV.

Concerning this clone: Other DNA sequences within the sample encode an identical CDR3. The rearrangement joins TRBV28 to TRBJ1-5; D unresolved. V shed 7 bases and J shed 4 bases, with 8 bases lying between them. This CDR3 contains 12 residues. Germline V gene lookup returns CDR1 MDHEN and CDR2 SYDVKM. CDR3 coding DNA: TGTGCCAGCACTTCATCAAATCAGCCCCAGCATTTT. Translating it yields CASTSSNQPQHF.

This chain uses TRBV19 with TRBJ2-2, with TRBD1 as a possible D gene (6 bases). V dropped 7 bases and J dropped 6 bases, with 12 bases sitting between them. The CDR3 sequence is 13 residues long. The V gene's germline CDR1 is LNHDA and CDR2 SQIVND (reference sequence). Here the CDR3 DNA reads TGTGCCAGTAAACAGGGTCTGGCCGGGGAGCTGTTTTTT. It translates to CASKQGLAGELFF.

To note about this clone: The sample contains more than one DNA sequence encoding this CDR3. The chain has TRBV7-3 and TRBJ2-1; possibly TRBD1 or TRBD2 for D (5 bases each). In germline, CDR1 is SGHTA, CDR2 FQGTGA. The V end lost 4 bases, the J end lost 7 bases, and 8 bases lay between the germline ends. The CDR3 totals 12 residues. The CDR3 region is CASSSGLNEQFF. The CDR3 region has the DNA TGTGCCAGCAGCTCGGGGCTGAATGAGCAGTTCTTC.

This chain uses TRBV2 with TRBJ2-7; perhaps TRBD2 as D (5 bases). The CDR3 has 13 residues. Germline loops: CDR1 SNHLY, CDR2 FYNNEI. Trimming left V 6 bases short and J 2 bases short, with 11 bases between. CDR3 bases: TGTGCCAGCAGCCGAGGGTTCACCTACGAGCAGTACTTC. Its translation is CASSRGFTYEQYF.

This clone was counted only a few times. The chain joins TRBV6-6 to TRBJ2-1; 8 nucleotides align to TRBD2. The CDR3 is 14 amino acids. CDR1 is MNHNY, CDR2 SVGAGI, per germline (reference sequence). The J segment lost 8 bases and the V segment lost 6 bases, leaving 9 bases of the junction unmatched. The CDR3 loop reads CASSERRRGDEQFF. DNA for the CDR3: TGTGCCAGCAGCGAAAGAAGGCGGGGGGATGAGCAGTTCTTC.

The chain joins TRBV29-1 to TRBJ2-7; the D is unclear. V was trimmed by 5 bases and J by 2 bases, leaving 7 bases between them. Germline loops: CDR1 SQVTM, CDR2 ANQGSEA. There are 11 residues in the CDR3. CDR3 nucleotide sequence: TGCAGCGTTATACCCCCCTACGAGCAGTACTTC. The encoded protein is CSVIPPYEQYF.

CDR3 bases: TGTGCCAGCAGTTACCCCGGGACAACTAGCAATCAGCCCCAGCATTTT. This encodes CASSYPGTTSNQPQHF. J is TRBJ1-5 and V is TRBV6-6; D perhaps matches TRBD1 (6 bases). V lost 2 bases and J 0 bases, leaving 11 bases between the germline ends. Germline V gene lookup returns CDR1 MNHNY and CDR2 SVGAGI (reference sequence). The CDR3 covers 16 residues.

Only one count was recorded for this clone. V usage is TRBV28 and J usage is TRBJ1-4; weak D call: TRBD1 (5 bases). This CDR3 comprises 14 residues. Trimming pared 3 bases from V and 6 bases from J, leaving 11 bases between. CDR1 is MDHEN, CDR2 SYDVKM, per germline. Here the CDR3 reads CASSFRPGYEKLFF. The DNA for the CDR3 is TGTGCCAGCAGTTTTAGGCCAGGGTATGAAAAACTGTTTTTT.

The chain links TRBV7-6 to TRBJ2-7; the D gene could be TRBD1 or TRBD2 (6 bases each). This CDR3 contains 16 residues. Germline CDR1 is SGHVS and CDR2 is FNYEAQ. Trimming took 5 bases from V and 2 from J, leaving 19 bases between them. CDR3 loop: CASSTHQGRQAYEQYF. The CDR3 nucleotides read TGTGCCAGCAGCACCCATCAGGGGAGGCAGGCCTACGAGCAGTACTTC.

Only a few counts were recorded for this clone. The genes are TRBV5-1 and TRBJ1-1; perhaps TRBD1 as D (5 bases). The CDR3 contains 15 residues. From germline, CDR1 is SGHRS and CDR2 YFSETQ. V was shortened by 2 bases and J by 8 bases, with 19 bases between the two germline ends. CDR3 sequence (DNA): TGCGCCAGCAGCTTACAGACAGACGTGGAGGGGGAAGCTTTCTTT. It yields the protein CASSLQTDVEGEAFF.

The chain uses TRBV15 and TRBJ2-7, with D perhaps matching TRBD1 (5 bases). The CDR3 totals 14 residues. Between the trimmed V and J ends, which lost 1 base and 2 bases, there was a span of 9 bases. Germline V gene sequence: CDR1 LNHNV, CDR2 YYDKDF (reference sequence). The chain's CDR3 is CATSRGVRAYEQYF. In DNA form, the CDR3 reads TGTGCCACCAGCAGAGGGGTCAGGGCCTACGAGCAGTACTTC.

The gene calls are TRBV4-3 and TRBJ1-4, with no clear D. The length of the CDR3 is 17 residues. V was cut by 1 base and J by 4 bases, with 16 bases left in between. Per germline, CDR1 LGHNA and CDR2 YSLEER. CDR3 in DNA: TGCGCCAGCAGCCAAGGGAGGAGCAAGACGGTTAATGAAAAACTGTTTTTT. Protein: CASSQGRSKTVNEKLFF.

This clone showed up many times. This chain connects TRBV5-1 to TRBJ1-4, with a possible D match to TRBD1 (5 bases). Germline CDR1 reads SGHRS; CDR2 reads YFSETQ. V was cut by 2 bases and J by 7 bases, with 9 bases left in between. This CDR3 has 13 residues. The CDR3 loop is CASSFAGGEKLFF. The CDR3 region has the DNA TGCGCCAGCAGCTTCGCCGGGGGTGAAAAACTGTTTTTT.

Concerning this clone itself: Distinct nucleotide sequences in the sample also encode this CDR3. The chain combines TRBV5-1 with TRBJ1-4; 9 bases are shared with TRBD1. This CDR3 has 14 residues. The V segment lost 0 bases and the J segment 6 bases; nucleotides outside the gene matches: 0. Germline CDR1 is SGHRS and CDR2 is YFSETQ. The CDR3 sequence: CASSLGTGDEKLFF. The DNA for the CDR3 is TGCGCCAGCAGCTTGGGGACAGGGGATGAAAAACTGTTTTTT.

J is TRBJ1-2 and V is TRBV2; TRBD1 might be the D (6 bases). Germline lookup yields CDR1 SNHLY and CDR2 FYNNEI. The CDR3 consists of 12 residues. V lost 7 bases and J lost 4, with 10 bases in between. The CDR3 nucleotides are TGTGCCAGCAACCAACAGGGCTATGGCTACACCTTC. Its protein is CASNQQGYGYTF.

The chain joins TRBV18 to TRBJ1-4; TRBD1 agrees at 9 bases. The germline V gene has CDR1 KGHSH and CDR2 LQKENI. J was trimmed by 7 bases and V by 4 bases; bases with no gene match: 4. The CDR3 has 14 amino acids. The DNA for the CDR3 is TGTGCCAGCTCACGGACAGGGGAAGGTGAAAAACTGTTTTTT. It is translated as CASSRTGEGEKLFF.

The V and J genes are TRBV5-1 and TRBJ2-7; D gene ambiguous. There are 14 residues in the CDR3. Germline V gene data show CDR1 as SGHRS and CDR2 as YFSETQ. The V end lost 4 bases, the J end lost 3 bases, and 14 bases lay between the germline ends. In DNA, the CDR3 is TGCGCCAGCAGCATAAGAACACCAAACTACGAGCAGTACTTC. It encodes CASSIRTPNYEQYF. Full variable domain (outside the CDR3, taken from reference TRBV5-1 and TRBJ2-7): KAGVTQTPRYLIKTRGQQVTLSCSPISGHRSVSWYQQTPGQGLQFLFEYFSETQRNKGNFPGRFSGRQFSNSRSEMNVSTLELGDSALYLCASSIRTPNYEQYFGPGTRLTVT.

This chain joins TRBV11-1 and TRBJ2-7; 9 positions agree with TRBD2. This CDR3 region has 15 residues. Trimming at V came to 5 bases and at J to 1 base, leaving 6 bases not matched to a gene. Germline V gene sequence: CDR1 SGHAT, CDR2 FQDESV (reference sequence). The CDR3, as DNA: TGTGCCAGCAGCCACGTGGCGGGAGGGTCCTACGAGCAGTACTTC. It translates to CASSHVAGGSYEQYF. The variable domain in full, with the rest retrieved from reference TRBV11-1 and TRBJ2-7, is EAEVAQSPRYKITEKSQAVAFWCDPISGHATLYWYRQILGQGPELLVQFQDESVVDDSQLPKDRFSAERLKGVDSTLKIQPAELGDSAMYLCASSHVAGGSYEQYFGPGTRLTVT.

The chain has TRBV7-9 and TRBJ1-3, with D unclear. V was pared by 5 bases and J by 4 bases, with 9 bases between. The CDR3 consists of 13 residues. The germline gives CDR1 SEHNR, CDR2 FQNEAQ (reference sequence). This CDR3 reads CASSRAGGNTIYF. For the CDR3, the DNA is TGTGCCAGCAGCAGGGCGGGAGGAAACACCATATATTTT.

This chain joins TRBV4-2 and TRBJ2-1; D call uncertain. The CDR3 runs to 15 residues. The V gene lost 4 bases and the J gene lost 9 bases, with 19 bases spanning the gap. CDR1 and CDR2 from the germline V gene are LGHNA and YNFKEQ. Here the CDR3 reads CASSPTPARVAEQFF. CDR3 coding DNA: TGTGCCAGCAGCCCAACCCCCGCTAGGGTGGCTGAGCAGTTCTTC.

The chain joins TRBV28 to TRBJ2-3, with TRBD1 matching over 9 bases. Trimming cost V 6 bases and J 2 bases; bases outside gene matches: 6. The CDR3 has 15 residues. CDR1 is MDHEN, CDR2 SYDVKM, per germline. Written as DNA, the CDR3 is TGTGCCAGCAGCCGGAGGGACAGGGACACAGATACGCAGTATTTT. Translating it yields CASSRRDRDTDTQYF. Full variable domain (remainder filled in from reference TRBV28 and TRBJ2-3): DVKVTQSSRYLVKRTGEKVFLECVQDMDHENMFWYRQDPGLGLRLIYFSYDVKMKEKGDIPEGYSVSREKKERFSLILESASTNQTSMYLCASSRRDRDTDTQYFGPGTRLTVL.